This T cell receptor beta chain was obtained from a study of cytomegalovirus exposure and HLA in healthy donors. Across the study: An earlier analysis identified 117 million unique TCR beta sequences in about 200 million T cells. Unique TCRs from HLA-typed donors, about 85 million of them, were held in an early data release. Findings of the study overall: In an earlier analysis, most TCR beta V segments were productive about 87% or about 30% of the time.

The PCR contained 60 Vbeta and 13 Jbeta primers. Using immunoSEQ multiplex PCR, the repertoire was profiled, and TCRdb retains in-frame clones only, with some absent. The sample holds 130,000 or so clones, roughly 70% seen once. Comment on this clone: Its antigen is not known.

Germline CDR1 MDHEN, CDR2 SYDVKM. The germline V and J ends were trimmed by 10 bases and 0 bases, with 12 bases remaining between them. The CDR3 length is 13 residues. Donors consisted of healthy bone marrow donors. The TCR originated in a young man in good health and CMV-seronegative. Sequenced sample: PBMCs. The chain is built from TRBV28 and TRBJ1-1; weak D call: TRBD1 (5 bases). The CDR3, as DNA: TGTGCCACCATGGGGGGGATGAACACTGAAGCTTTCTTT. This sequence encodes CATMGGMNTEAFF.